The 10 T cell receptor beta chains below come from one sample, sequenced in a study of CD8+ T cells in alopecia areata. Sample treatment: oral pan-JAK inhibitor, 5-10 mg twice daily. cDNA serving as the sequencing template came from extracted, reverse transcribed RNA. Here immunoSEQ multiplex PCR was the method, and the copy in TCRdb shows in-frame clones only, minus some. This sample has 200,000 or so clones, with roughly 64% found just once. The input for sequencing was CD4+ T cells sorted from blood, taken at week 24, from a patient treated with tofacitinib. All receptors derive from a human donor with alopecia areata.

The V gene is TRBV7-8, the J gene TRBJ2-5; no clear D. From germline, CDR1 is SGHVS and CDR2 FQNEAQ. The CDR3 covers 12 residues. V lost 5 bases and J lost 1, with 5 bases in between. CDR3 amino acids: CASSISQETQYF. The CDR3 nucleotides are TGTGCCAGCAGCATATCCCAAGAGACCCAGTACTTC.

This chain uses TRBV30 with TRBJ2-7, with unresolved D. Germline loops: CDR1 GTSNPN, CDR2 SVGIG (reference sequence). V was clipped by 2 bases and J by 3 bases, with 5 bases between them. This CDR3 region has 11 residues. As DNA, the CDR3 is TGTGCCTGGAGTCGGCACTACGAGCAGTACTTC. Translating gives CAWSRHYEQYF. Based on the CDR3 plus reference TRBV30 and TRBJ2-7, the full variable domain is SQTIHQWPATLVQPVGSPLSLECTVEGTSNPNLYWYRQAAGRGLQLLFYSVGIGQISSEVPQNLSASRPQDRQFILSSKKLLLSDSGFYLCAWSRHYEQYFGPGTRLTVT.

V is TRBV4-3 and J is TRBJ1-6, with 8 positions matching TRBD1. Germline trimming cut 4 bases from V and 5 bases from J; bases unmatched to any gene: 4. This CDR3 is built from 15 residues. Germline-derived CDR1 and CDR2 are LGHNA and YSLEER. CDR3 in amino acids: CASSRDRPNNSPLHF. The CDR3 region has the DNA TGCGCCAGCAGCCGGGACAGGCCCAATAATTCACCCCTCCACTTT.

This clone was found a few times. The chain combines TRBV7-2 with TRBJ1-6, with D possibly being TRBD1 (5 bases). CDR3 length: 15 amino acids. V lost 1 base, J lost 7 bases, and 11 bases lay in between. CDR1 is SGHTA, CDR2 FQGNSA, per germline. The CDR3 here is CASSLELAGNSPLHF. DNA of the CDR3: TGTGCCAGCAGCTTAGAGTTGGCAGGGAATTCACCCCTCCACTTT.

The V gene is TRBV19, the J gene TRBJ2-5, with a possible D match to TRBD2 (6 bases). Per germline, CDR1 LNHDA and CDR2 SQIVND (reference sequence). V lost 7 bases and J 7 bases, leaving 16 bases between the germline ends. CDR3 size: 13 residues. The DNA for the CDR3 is TGTGCCAGTACTGAGAGGGCGGGGAGGACCCAGTACTTC. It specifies CASTERAGRTQYF.

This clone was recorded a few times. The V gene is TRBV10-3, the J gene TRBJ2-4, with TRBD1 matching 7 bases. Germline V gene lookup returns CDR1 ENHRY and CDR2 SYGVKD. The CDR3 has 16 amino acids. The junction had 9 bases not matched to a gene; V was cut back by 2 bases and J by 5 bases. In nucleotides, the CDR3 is TGTGCCATCAGTGAGCCAGGGGGACCAAACCAAAACATTCAGTACTTC. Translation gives CAISEPGGPNQNIQYF.

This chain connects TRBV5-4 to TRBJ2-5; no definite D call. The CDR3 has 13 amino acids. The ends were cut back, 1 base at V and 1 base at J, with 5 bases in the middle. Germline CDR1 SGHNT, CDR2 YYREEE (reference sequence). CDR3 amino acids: CASSLLGQETQYF. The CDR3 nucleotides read TGTGCCAGCAGCTTGCTGGGCCAAGAGACCCAGTACTTC. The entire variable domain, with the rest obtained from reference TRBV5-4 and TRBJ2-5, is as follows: ETGVTQSPTHLIKTRGQQVTLRCSSQSGHNTVSWYQQALGQGPQFIFQYYREEENGRGNFPPRFSGLQFPNYSSELNVNALELDDSALYLCASSLLGQETQYFGPGTRLLVL.

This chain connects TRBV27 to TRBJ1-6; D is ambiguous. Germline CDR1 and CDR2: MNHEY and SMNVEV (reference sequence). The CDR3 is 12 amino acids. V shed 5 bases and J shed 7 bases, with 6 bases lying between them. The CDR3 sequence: CASSPLNSPLHF. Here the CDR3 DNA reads TGTGCCAGCAGTCCACTAAATTCACCCCTCCACTTT.

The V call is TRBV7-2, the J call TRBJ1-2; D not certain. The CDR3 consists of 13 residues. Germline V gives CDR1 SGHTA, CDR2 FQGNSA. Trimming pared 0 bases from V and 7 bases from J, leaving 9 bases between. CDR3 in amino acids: CASSLARRGGYTF. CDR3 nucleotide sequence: TGTGCCAGCAGCTTAGCCAGGAGAGGTGGCTACACCTTC.

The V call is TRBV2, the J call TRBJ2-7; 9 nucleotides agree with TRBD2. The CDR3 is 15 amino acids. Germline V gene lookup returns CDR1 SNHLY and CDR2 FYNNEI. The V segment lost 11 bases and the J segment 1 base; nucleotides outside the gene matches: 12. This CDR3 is CAASPAGGVSYEQYF. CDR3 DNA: TGTGCCGCTTCCCCGGCGGGAGGGGTTTCCTACGAGCAGTACTTC.